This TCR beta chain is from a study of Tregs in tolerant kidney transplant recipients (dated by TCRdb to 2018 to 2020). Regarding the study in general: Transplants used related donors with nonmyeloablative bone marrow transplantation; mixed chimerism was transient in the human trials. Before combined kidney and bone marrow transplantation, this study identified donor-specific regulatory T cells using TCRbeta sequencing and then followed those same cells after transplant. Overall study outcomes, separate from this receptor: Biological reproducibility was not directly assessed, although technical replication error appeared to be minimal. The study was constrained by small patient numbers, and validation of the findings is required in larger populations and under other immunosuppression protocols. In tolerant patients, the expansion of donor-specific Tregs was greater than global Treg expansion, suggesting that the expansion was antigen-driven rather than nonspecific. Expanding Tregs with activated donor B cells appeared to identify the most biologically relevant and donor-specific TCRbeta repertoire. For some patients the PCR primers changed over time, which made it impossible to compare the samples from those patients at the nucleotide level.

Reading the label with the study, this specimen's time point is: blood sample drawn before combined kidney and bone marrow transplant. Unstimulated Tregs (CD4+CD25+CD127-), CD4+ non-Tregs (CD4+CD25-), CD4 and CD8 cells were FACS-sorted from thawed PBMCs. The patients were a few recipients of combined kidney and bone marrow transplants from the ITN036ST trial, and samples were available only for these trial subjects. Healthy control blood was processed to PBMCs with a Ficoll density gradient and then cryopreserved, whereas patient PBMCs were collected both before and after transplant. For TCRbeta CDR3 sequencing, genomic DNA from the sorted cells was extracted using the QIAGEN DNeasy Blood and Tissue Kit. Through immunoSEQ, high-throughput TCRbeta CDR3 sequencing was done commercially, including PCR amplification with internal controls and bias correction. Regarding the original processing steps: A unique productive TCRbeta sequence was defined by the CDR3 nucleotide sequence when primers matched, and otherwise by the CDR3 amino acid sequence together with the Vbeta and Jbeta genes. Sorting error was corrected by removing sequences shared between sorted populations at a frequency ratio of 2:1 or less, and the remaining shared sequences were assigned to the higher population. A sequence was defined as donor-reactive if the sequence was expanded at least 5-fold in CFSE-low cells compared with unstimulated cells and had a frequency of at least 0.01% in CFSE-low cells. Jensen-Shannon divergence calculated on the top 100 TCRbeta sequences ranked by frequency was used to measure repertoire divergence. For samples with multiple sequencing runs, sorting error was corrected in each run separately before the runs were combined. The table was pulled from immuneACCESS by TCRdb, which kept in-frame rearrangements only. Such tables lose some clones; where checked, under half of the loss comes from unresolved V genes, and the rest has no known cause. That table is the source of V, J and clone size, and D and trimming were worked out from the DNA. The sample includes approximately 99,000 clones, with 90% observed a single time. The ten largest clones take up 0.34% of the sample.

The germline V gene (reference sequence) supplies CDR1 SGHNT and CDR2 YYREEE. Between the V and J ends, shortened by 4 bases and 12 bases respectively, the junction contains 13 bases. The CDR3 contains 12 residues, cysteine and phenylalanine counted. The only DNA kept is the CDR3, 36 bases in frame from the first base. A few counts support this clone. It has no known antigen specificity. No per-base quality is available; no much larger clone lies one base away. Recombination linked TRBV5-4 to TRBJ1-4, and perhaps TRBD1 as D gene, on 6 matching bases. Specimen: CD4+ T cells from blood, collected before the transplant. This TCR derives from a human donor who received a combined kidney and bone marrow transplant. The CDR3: CASSPREGELFF. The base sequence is TGTGCCAGCAGCCCCAGGGAGGGGGAACTGTTTTTT.